This T cell receptor beta chain is from a study of T cell responses to AZD1222 COVID-19 vaccine. Using immunoSEQ multiplex PCR, the repertoire was profiled, and TCRdb retains in-frame clones only, with some absent. The sample contains approximately 61,000 clones, around 81% of which appear only once. The CDR3 contains 12 residues. The germline gives CDR1 MNHEY, CDR2 SMNVEV (reference sequence). V gave up 4 bases and J gave up 6 bases, with 7 bases separating them. Remarks on this clone: Its target is unknown.

Broader study findings: Seropositive status at baseline applied to only a handful of AZD1222 recipients.

This specimen consisted of peripheral blood, obtained 28 days after the second AZD1222 dose. The source of this sequence is an adult who received the AZD1222 COVID-19 vaccine. The chain uses TRBV27 and TRBJ1-5, with no clear D. The CDR3 protein is CASSYAGQPQHF. The CDR3 DNA reads TGTGCCAGCAGTTACGCGGGTCAGCCCCAGCATTTT.